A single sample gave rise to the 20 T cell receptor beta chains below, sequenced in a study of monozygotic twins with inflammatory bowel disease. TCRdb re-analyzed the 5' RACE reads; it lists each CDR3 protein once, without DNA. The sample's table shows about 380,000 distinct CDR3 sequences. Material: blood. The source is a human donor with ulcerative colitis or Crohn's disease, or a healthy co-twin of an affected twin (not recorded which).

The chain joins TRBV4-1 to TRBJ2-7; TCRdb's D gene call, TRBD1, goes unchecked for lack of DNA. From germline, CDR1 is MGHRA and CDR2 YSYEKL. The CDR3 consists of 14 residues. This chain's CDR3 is CASSQEAGFYEQYF.

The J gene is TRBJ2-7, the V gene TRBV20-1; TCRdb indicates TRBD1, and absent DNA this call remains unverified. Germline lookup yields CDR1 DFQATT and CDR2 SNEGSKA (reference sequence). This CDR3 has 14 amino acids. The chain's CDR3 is CSARDSSQGVEQYF.

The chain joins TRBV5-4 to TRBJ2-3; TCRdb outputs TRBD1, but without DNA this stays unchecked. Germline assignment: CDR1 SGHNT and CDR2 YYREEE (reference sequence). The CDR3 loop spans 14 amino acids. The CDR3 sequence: CASSWAAPEDTQYF.

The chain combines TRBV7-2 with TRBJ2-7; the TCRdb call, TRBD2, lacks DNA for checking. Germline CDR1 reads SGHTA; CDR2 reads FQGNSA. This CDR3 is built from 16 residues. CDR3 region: CASSLGVGGPTYEQYF. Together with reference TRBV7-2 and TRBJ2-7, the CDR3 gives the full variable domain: GAGVSQSPSNKVTEKGKDVELRCDPISGHTALYWYRQSLGQGLEFLIYFQGNSAPDKSGLPSDRFSAERTGGSVSTLTIQRTQQEDSAVYLCASSLGVGGPTYEQYFGPGTRLTVT.

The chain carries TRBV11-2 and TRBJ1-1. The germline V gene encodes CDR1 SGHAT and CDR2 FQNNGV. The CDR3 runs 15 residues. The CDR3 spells CASSFQGSLGTEAFF.

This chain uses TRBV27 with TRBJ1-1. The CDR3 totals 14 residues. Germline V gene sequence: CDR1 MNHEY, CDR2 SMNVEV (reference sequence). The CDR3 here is CASSLSGTTTEAFF.

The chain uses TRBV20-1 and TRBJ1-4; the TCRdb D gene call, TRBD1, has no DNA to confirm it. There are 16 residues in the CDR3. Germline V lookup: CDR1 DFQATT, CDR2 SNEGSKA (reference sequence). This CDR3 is CSARSLSDRGRQKLFF.

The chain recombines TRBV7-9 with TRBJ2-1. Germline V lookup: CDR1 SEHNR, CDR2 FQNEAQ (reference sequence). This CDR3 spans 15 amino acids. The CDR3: CASSSAGPSYNEQFF.

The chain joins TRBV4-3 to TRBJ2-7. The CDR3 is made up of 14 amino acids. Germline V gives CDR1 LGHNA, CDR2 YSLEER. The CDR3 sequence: CASSPSKPAYEQYF.

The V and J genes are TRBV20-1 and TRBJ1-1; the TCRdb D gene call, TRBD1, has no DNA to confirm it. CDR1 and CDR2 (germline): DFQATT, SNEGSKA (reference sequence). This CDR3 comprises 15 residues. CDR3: CSARDPRQGNTEAFF.

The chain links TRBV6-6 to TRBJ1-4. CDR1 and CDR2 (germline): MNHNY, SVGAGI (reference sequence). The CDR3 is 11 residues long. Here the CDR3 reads CASINGEKLFF.

The CDR3 protein is CAISGGVASQETQYF. The chain is built from TRBV10-3 and TRBJ2-5; the D call from TCRdb, TRBD1, cannot be confirmed without DNA. The CDR3 runs 15 residues. CDR1 and CDR2 from the germline V gene are ENHRY and SYGVKD.

This CDR3 is CASSLGGASGWGRQYF. This rearrangement joins TRBV7-2 to TRBJ2-7; the D call of TRBD2 rests on TCRdb alone, since no DNA is present to check it. The CDR3 contains 16 residues. Germline V gene data show CDR1 as SGHTA and CDR2 as FQGNSA.

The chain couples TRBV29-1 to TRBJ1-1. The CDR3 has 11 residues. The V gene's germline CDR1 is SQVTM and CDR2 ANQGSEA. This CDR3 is CSVWVRTEAFF.

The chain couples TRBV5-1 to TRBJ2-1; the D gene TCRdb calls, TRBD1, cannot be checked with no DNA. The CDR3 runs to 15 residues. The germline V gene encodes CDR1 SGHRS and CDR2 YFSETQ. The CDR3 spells CASSQTGRGPNEQFF.

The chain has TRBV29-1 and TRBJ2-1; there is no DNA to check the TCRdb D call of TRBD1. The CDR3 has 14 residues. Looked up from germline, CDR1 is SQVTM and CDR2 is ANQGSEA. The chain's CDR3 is CSVASLFPYNEQFF.

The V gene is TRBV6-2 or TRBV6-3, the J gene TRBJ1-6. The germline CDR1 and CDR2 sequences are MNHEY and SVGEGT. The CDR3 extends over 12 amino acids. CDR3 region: CASSPPPSPLHF.

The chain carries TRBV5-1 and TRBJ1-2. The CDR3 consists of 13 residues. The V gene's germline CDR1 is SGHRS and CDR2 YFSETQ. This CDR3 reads CASSLGYGDGYTF.

The CDR3 here is CASSFFKLAGATRENKETQYF. The chain is built from TRBV7-2 and TRBJ2-5; checking the TCRdb D call of TRBD2 is not possible without DNA. The CDR3 is 21 residues long. Germline CDR1 reads SGHTA; CDR2 reads FQGNSA.

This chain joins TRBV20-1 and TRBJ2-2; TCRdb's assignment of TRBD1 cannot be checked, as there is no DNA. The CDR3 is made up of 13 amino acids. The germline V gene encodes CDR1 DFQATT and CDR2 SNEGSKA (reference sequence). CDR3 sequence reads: CSARDRVAGELFF.